A selection of T cell receptor beta chains follows, all from one sample in a study of long-term antiretroviral therapy in people with HIV. The assay was immunoSEQ multiplex PCR, and TCRdb's table has in-frame clones only and misses some. The sample yields some 11,000 clones, 75% to 85% seen once. The sample here was unsorted PBMCs, taken 3.4 years after starting antiretroviral therapy. The receptors stem from a man in his forties with HIV. CDR3s leave out the opening cysteine and the closing phenylalanine or tryptophan.

ASSIAPGLNTEAF	TRBV19	TRBJ1-1
ASSLETPLAGEQY	TRBV7-2	TRBJ2-7
ASSFVGRAGELF	TRBV27	TRBJ2-2
AISGGLAGDEQF	TRBV10-3	TRBJ2-1
AISDGAGAEKLF	TRBV10-3	TRBJ1-4
ASSLLGQGATGELF	TRBV7-9	TRBJ2-2
ASTNPQGANVLT	TRBV28	TRBJ2-6
ASSIATSTNEKLF	TRBV19	TRBJ1-4
ASSLTSPDEQY	TRBV7-3	TRBJ2-7
ASSQPTRRDTQY	TRBV14	TRBJ2-3
ASSFLGSGEQY	TRBV6-5	TRBJ2-7
ASSLIGLVLNTGELF	TRBV4-1	TRBJ2-2
SVDTSGIYNEQF	TRBV29-1	TRBJ2-1
ASSLTSGSPGELF	TRBV5-1	TRBJ2-2
ASSQDRTGANEQF	TRBV4-3	TRBJ2-1
ASSVGLAVYNEQF	TRBV9	TRBJ2-1
ASLAPRDSTDTQY	TRBV2	TRBJ2-3
ASIGYEQY	TRBV2	TRBJ2-7
ASRYRDRGLSPYQETQY	TRBV19	TRBJ2-5
ATETGTKQF	TRBV6-5	TRBJ2-1
ASSLTGRGETQY	TRBV7-3	TRBJ2-5
ASSNRTSGSRNTQY	TRBV14	TRBJ2-3
ATSRPGTSGSYEQY	TRBV15	TRBJ2-7
ASSAHRADYGYT	TRBV7-2	TRBJ1-2
ASSLLRDRQPQH	TRBV28	TRBJ1-5
ASRNRGGEKLF	TRBV6-6	TRBJ1-4
ASSLTGANTGELF	TRBV7-2	TRBJ2-2
ASSLDLSINTQY	TRBV11-2	TRBJ2-3
AWMLSVGAGEKLF	TRBV30	TRBJ1-4
ASSRGGTPEKLF	TRBV28	TRBJ1-4
ASSLSAPPYEQY	TRBV27	TRBJ2-7